These 11 T cell receptor beta chains share one sample of origin, sequenced in a study of blood T cells in healthy people across ages. Using a J-beta primer mix together with a sample-barcoded 5' primer, a second PCR was run for 7 to 11 cycles. TCRdb re-analysed the 5' RACE reads in MiXCR, keeping a single row per CDR3 protein. The profile shows about 760,000 distinct CDR3 sequences, around a quarter of them singletons. The same sample was also used in a study of T cells of mothers and their children.

Material for sequencing was blood. Source of these receptors: a boy between 10 and 17 years old in good health.

The V call is TRBV4-1, the J call TRBJ2-7, with D possibly being TRBD2 (6 bases). V lost 0 bases and J 0 bases, leaving 12 bases between the germline ends. CDR1 and CDR2 from the germline V gene are MGHRA and YSYEKL. The CDR3 has 16 amino acids. CDR3 DNA: TGCGCCAGCAGCCAAGATCGGCTAGCGAACTCCTACGAGCAGTACTTC. Its protein is CASSQDRLANSYEQYF.

The rearrangement joins TRBV4-1 to TRBJ2-5; no definite D call. The end of the DNA aligns better with TRBJ2-1, so the J call may be wrong. CDR1 is MGHRA, CDR2 YSYEKL, per germline. This CDR3 is built from 13 residues. The CDR3 is CASSQERDNEQFF. The CDR3 nucleotides read TGCGCCAGCAGCCAAGAACGGGACAATGAGCAGTTCTTC.

The chain recombines TRBV4-1 with TRBJ1-5; D gene unclear. The V and J ends lost 5 bases and 4 bases respectively, with 12 bases between them. CDR1 is MGHRA and CDR2 is YSYEKL in the germline V gene. The CDR3 contains 14 residues. CDR3 residues: CASSAVSGNQPQHF. The CDR3 DNA is TGCGCCAGCAGCGCGGTTAGCGGAAATCAGCCCCAGCATTTT.

The V and J genes are TRBV9 and TRBJ2-5; 8 bases fit TRBD1. The assigned J gene may be wrong: the sequence end matches TRBJ2-1 better. In germline, CDR1 is SGDLS, CDR2 YYNGEE. The CDR3 contains 12 residues. The CDR3 region is CARGQVYNEQFF. In DNA, the CDR3 is TGTGCCAGGGGACAGGTCTACAATGAGCAGTTCTTC.

The chain couples TRBV28 to TRBJ2-7; weak D call: TRBD1 (6 bases). Germline values: CDR1 MDHEN, CDR2 SYDVKM. The CDR3 spans 15 residues. Trimming took off 4 bases at V and 4 bases at J, with 17 bases between the two ends. In DNA, the CDR3 is TGTGCCAGCAGTTCCGTTTACAGGGCCGGTTACGAGCAGTACTTC. This encodes CASSSVYRAGYEQYF.

This chain connects TRBV12-3 or TRBV12-4 to TRBJ2-3, with D tentatively TRBD1 (5 bases). V dropped 2 bases and J dropped 7 bases, with 16 bases sitting between them. There are 15 residues in the CDR3. For the CDR3, the DNA is TGTGCCAGCAGTTTATCTTCCAGGGCCGAGCATACGCAGTATTTT. Its translation: CASSLSSRAEHTQYF.

This clonotype appeared a few times. The V call is TRBV28, the J call TRBJ1-2; 8 bases align to TRBD1. Looked up from germline, CDR1 is MDHEN and CDR2 is SYDVKM. The CDR3 length is 16 residues. The V gene end was trimmed by 6 bases and the J gene end by 4 bases; junction bases not matched to a gene: 13. The CDR3 DNA is TGTGCCAGCAGGCCGGGGACAGGCCCTATGAGCTATGGCTACACCTTC. Encoded protein: CASRPGTGPMSYGYTF.

This clonotype was counted only a few times. The chain uses TRBV6-6 and TRBJ2-5, with D hard to call. The CDR3 totals 14 residues. Germline V gene lookup returns CDR1 MNHNY and CDR2 SVGAGI (reference sequence). Between the trimmed V and J ends, which lost 7 bases and 7 bases, there was a span of 19 bases. The CDR3 nucleotides are TGTGCCAGCATTTCTGGGTTTGAGGTGGGGACCCAGTACTTC. This encodes CASISGFEVGTQYF.

In this sample, this clonotype turned up many times. V gene TRBV29-1 combines with J gene TRBJ2-5; TRBD2 aligns across 8 bases. Per germline, CDR1 SQVTM and CDR2 ANQGSEA. V shed 2 bases, J shed 4 bases, and the junction held 0 bases outside the gene matches. CDR3 size: 12 residues. The CDR3 DNA is TGCAGCGTTGAACGGGAGGGAGAGACCCAGTACTTC. As protein: CSVEREGETQYF.

This clonotype has a handful of counts. This chain connects TRBV6-5 to TRBJ1-2; D call uncertain. The CDR3 runs 13 residues. Per germline, CDR1 MNHEY and CDR2 SVGAGI. V shed 5 bases and J shed 3 bases, with 10 bases lying between them. CDR3: CASSGAYDYGYTF. Here the CDR3 DNA reads TGTGCCAGCAGTGGAGCCTATGACTATGGCTACACCTTC.

This clonotype was counted between two and nine times. The rearrangement joins TRBV5-6 to TRBJ2-4; D is ambiguous. Germline V gives CDR1 SGHDT, CDR2 YYEEEE. The CDR3 length is 15 residues. Trimming removed 4 bases from V and 1 base from J, with 12 bases in between. CDR3 nucleotides: TGTGCCAGCAGCCGGCCCGGCTATGCCAAAAACATTCAGTACTTC. Translating it yields CASSRPGYAKNIQYF.